The clone carrying this T cell receptor (beta chain) has a count of ten or more. Its antigen is currently unknown. Germline CDR1 is GTSNPN and CDR2 is SVGIG (reference sequence). The V gene lost 3 bases and the J gene lost 5 bases, with 16 bases spanning the gap. This CDR3 is built from 14 residues. The sample is drawn from a study of human T cells and chemical hapten exposure. The wider study: The use of 2% DPC on roughly 2 cm by roughly 2 cm of upper inner arm skin constituted sensitization. Upper-back patch tests with 0.01% DPC were read at 6 days. Notes on the study in general: With alopecia, donors may have immune responses unlike healthy people's.

Individual cDNA molecules received unique molecular identifiers in the library. Via MiXCR, TCRdb re-called the RACE reads, giving one row per CDR3 protein. The sample carries roughly 38,000 distinct CDR3 sequences, about 4% recorded once. Time point meaning: patch test 1, 2 weeks after DPC sensitization. The treatment was: therapeutic diphenylcyclopropenone sensitization with weekly scalp DPC. Total RNA was extracted from unfractionated whole blood. Sequenced here: whole blood, sampled in connection with sensitization to the hapten diphenylcyclopropenone (DPC). The chain joins TRBV30 to TRBJ1-1; D unclear. The TCR originated in a man aged 45-65 years with alopecia areata. Some clones in this sample may be carry-over from other donors' samples. In DNA, the CDR3 is TGTGCCTGGAGCCGGGGAGCCTTGGGGACTGAAGCTTTCTTT. This sequence encodes CAWSRGALGTEAFF.